This T cell receptor (beta chain) was sequenced for a study of cytomegalovirus exposure and HLA in healthy donors. Clones were sequenced by immunoSEQ multiplex PCR, and TCRdb holds only the in-frame ones, with some missing. The sample shows about 160,000 clones, about 88% of them seen only once. V dropped 1 base and J dropped 8; count of bases not matched to a gene: 12. The length of the CDR3 is 17 residues. CDR1 and CDR2 from the germline V gene are SGHTA and FQGNSA. Broader study findings: In vitro confirmation showed a few CMV-associated chains to be CMV antigen specific. According to the study, 160 or so TCR beta chains were cytomegalovirus-associated.

In its sample, this clone was seen many times. What it binds is not known. The 120-subject validation cohort, separate from the approximately 640-subject first cohort, included the donors. The sequenced sample consisted of PBMCs. The chain carries TRBV7-2 and TRBJ2-1; 9 bases match TRBD1. This clonotype originated in a man younger than 35 in good health and CMV-seronegative. The CDR3 DNA reads as TGTGCCAGCAGCTTAGGTGTCGGGACAGGGTTGGGCGATGAGCAGTTCTTC. It encodes CASSLGVGTGLGDEQFF.